Below, one T cell receptor (beta chain) is given with its context. The antigen is unknown. CDR1 is ENHRY, CDR2 SYGVKD, per germline. Trimming removed 4 bases from V and 5 bases from J, with 12 bases in between. This CDR3 spans 14 amino acids. 60 Vbeta and 13 Jbeta primers were used in PCR. Profiling relied on immunoSEQ multiplex PCR, and the TCRdb table lists in-frame clones only, not all of them. This repertoire includes tens of thousands of clones. The sample belongs to a study of cytomegalovirus exposure and HLA in healthy donors. Overall study results and limits: Listed as cytomegalovirus-associated were 150 or so TCR beta chains. Upon later analysis, HLA-associated TCR beta chains proved more clonally expanded than other, equally common chains.

Sequenced input: PBMCs. V usage is TRBV10-3 and J usage is TRBJ1-5; D perhaps matches TRBD1 (6 bases). The TCR originated in a boy between 10 and 17 years old in good health and CMV-seronegative. DNA of the CDR3: TGTGCCATCAGTGGGACAGATTCTCATCAGCCCCAGCATTTT. It yields the protein CAISGTDSHQPQHF.